This TCR beta chain was obtained from a study of T cell responses to AZD1222 COVID-19 vaccine. General study points: A reported finding is that nearly half of spike-specific TCRs target unmutated variant regions. Vaccine-related CD4 TCRs covered spike, predominating at 160-218 and 743-854.

Note on this clone: What it recognizes is unknown.

Libraries were prepared by immunoSEQ multiplex PCR; TCRdb keeps only in-frame clonotypes and omits some of them. Among 200,000 or so clones listed, roughly 92% were seen once. The V end lost 4 bases, the J end lost 7 bases, and 17 bases lay between the germline ends. Per germline, CDR1 SGHRS and CDR2 YFSETQ. The CDR3 contains 14 residues. Sequenced material: peripheral blood, taken 28 days after the second AZD1222 dose. The clonotype was recovered from an adult who received the AZD1222 COVID-19 vaccine. The chain recombines TRBV5-1 with TRBJ1-2; D possibly corresponds to TRBD1 (6 bases). The CDR3 spells CASSLVAGAPGYTF. CDR3 nucleotide sequence: TGCGCCAGCAGCCTAGTTGCGGGGGCGCCTGGCTACACCTTC.